A selection of T cell receptor beta chains follows, all from one sample in a study of identical twins. Each CDR3 protein is one row after TCRdb ran MiXCR on the 5' RACE reads. The sample yields around 230,000 distinct CDR3 sequences, over 5.5% seen once. These data are also associated with another study on T cells expressing NK-cell markers.

Sequenced material: CD8+ T cells sorted from blood. The receptors shown here come from a woman aged 18-30 years in good health. Each CDR3 is given with its conserved first and last residue. Fields, in order: J gene, clone size, V gene, D gene, CDR3 protein, CDR3 DNA. D genes are given only for firm matches. Rows give clone size only sometimes, using once, few, many, or a class for an expanded clone.

j_gene: TRBJ1-2; abundance: .; v_gene: TRBV9; d_gene: .; CDR3aa: CASSNRDNYGYTF; CDR3nt: TGTGCCAGCAGCAACAGGGATAACTATGGCTACACCTTC
j_gene: TRBJ2-5; abundance: .; v_gene: TRBV11-2; d_gene: TRBD1; CDR3aa: CASSLAGDRGKETQYF; CDR3nt: TGTGCCAGCAGCTTAGCAGGGGACAGAGGAAAAGAGACCCAGTACTTC
j_gene: TRBJ2-3; abundance: .; v_gene: TRBV29-1; d_gene: .; CDR3aa: CSVEGTVVRTDTQYF; CDR3nt: TGCAGCGTTGAAGGGACAGTTGTTCGCACAGATACGCAGTATTTT
j_gene: TRBJ2-2; abundance: .; v_gene: TRBV15; d_gene: .; CDR3aa: CATRQGRGTGELFF; CDR3nt: TGTGCCACAAGACAGGGCCGGGGGACCGGGGAGCTGTTTTTT
j_gene: TRBJ2-3; abundance: few; v_gene: TRBV27; d_gene: TRBD2; CDR3aa: CASSLLSQAGGRRTDTQYF; CDR3nt: TGTGCCAGCAGTTTACTATCCCAGGCGGGCGGGAGACGGACAGATACGCAGTATTTT
j_gene: TRBJ2-1; abundance: .; v_gene: TRBV30; d_gene: TRBD2; CDR3aa: CAWSWSGGPDEQFF; CDR3nt: TGTGCCTGGAGTTGGTCGGGAGGGCCCGATGAGCAGTTCTTC
j_gene: TRBJ1-2; abundance: few; v_gene: TRBV27; d_gene: .; CDR3aa: CASASPALANYGYTF; CDR3nt: TGTGCCAGCGCCAGCCCGGCATTAGCTAACTATGGCTACACCTTC
j_gene: TRBJ1-6; abundance: few; v_gene: TRBV20-1; d_gene: TRBD1; CDR3aa: CSALTGVNSPLHF; CDR3nt: TGCAGTGCTCTGACAGGGGTAAATTCACCCCTCCACTTT
j_gene: TRBJ1-2; abundance: few; v_gene: TRBV5-6; d_gene: .; CDR3aa: CASSLDQFSGNYGYTF; CDR3nt: TGTGCCAGCAGCTTGGATCAGTTTTCGGGGAACTATGGCTACACCTTC
j_gene: TRBJ2-1; abundance: .; v_gene: TRBV3-1; d_gene: TRBD2; CDR3aa: CASSPGVAGNEQFF; CDR3nt: TGTGCCAGCAGCCCCGGAGTAGCGGGGAATGAGCAGTTCTTC
j_gene: TRBJ1-1; abundance: many; v_gene: TRBV13; d_gene: .; CDR3aa: CASSPRVDPRGAFF; CDR3nt: TGTGCCAGCAGCCCAAGAGTAGATCCTCGGGGAGCTTTCTTT
j_gene: TRBJ1-2; abundance: few; v_gene: TRBV30; d_gene: TRBD1; CDR3aa: CAWSQGQGAHGYTF; CDR3nt: TGTGCCTGGAGCCAAGGACAGGGGGCCCATGGCTACACCTTC
j_gene: TRBJ1-3; abundance: many; v_gene: TRBV12-3/TRBV12-4; d_gene: .; CDR3aa: CASSLDATADTIYF; CDR3nt: TGTGCCAGCAGTTTAGACGCCACGGCGGACACCATATATTTT
j_gene: TRBJ2-7; abundance: many; v_gene: TRBV12-3/TRBV12-4; d_gene: TRBD1; CDR3aa: CASSLRTGGSYEQYF; CDR3nt: TGTGCCAGCAGTCTCCGGACAGGGGGCTCCTACGAGCAGTACTTC
j_gene: TRBJ2-1; abundance: few; v_gene: TRBV3-1; d_gene: .; CDR3aa: CASSPAAYNEQFF; CDR3nt: TGTGCCAGCAGCCCAGCGGCTTACAATGAGCAGTTCTTC
j_gene: TRBJ1-1; abundance: many; v_gene: TRBV14; d_gene: .; CDR3aa: CASSQAGGTEAFF; CDR3nt: TGTGCCAGCAGCCAGGCTGGGGGCACTGAAGCTTTCTTT
j_gene: TRBJ2-5; abundance: few; v_gene: TRBV20-1; d_gene: TRBD1; CDR3aa: CSRLSGQGLEETQYF; CDR3nt: TGCAGCCGTCTCTCGGGACAGGGATTGGAAGAGACCCAGTACTTC
j_gene: TRBJ2-7; abundance: few; v_gene: TRBV7-9; d_gene: TRBD1; CDR3aa: CASSNSGQQYEQYF; CDR3nt: TGTGCCAGCAGCAACTCGGGACAGCAGTACGAGCAGTACTTC
j_gene: TRBJ1-5; abundance: few; v_gene: TRBV19; d_gene: TRBD1; CDR3aa: CASSIGLLDRATVGQPQHF; CDR3nt: TGTGCCAGTAGTATAGGTCTTCTCGACAGGGCGACGGTTGGTCAGCCCCAGCATTTT
j_gene: TRBJ1-6; abundance: .; v_gene: TRBV21-1; d_gene: .; CDR3aa: CASSRQGTENSPLHF; CDR3nt: TGTGCCAGCAGCCGGCAAGGGACAGAGAATTCACCCCTCCACTTT
j_gene: TRBJ2-3; abundance: .; v_gene: TRBV20-1; d_gene: .; CDR3aa: CSALKGLLLQYF; CDR3nt: TGCAGTGCTCTAAAGGGACTTCTTTTACAGTATTTT
j_gene: TRBJ2-5; abundance: .; v_gene: TRBV11-1; d_gene: .; CDR3aa: CASSLVESGETQYF; CDR3nt: TGTGCCAGCAGCTTAGTTGAGTCGGGAGAGACCCAGTACTTC
j_gene: TRBJ2-1; abundance: .; v_gene: TRBV20-1; d_gene: .; CDR3aa: CSASFLNEQFF; CDR3nt: TGCAGTGCTAGCTTCCTCAATGAGCAGTTCTTC
j_gene: TRBJ2-1; abundance: few; v_gene: TRBV6-1; d_gene: .; CDR3aa: CASSGWRRDEQFF; CDR3nt: TGTGCCAGCAGTGGCTGGAGGCGGGATGAGCAGTTCTTC
j_gene: TRBJ2-7; abundance: many; v_gene: TRBV11-2; d_gene: TRBD1; CDR3aa: CASSLIGLAGGAGEYEQYF; CDR3nt: TGTGCCAGCAGCTTAATCGGTCTCGCAGGGGGCGCCGGAGAATACGAGCAGTACTTC
j_gene: TRBJ2-1; abundance: few; v_gene: TRBV19; d_gene: TRBD2; CDR3aa: CASSLTSLNEQFF; CDR3nt: TGTGCCAGTAGTTTGACTAGCCTCAATGAGCAGTTCTTC
j_gene: TRBJ2-7; abundance: few; v_gene: TRBV7-9; d_gene: .; CDR3aa: CASSFTEDVYEQYF; CDR3nt: TGTGCCAGCAGCTTCACCGAGGACGTTTACGAGCAGTACTTC
j_gene: TRBJ2-3; abundance: many; v_gene: TRBV11-3; d_gene: TRBD2; CDR3aa: CASSPRLAGGHDTQYF; CDR3nt: TGTGCCAGCAGCCCTAGACTAGCGGGGGGGCACGATACGCAGTATTTT
j_gene: TRBJ2-7; abundance: many; v_gene: TRBV10-3; d_gene: .; CDR3aa: CAITPDENYEQYF; CDR3nt: TGTGCCATCACCCCCGACGAAAACTACGAGCAGTACTTC
j_gene: TRBJ2-5; abundance: many; v_gene: TRBV7-8; d_gene: .; CDR3aa: CASSYSKGDHQETQYF; CDR3nt: TGTGCCAGCAGCTATAGCAAAGGGGACCACCAAGAGACCCAGTACTTC
j_gene: TRBJ2-1; abundance: .; v_gene: TRBV7-6; d_gene: TRBD2; CDR3aa: CASSLLAGVSEQFF; CDR3nt: TGTGCCAGCAGCTTACTAGCGGGAGTTAGTGAGCAGTTCTTC
j_gene: TRBJ2-1; abundance: .; v_gene: TRBV14; d_gene: .; CDR3aa: CASGANLGEDEQFF; CDR3nt: TGTGCCAGCGGAGCCAATTTGGGGGAGGATGAGCAGTTCTTC
j_gene: TRBJ1-2; abundance: many; v_gene: TRBV20-1; d_gene: TRBD1; CDR3aa: CSARDLLGQIYGYTF; CDR3nt: TGCAGTGCTAGAGATCTTTTGGGACAGATCTATGGCTACACCTTC
j_gene: TRBJ2-6; abundance: .; v_gene: TRBV14; d_gene: .; CDR3aa: CASSQEAVSPGANVLTF; CDR3nt: TGTGCCAGCAGCCAAGAGGCAGTATCCCCTGGGGCCAACGTCCTGACTTTC
j_gene: TRBJ2-2; abundance: .; v_gene: TRBV4-1; d_gene: TRBD1; CDR3aa: CASSRLMGDRALLANTGELFF; CDR3nt: TGCGCCAGCAGCCGGCTCATGGGGGACAGGGCACTCCTGGCGAACACCGGGGAGCTGTTTTTT
j_gene: TRBJ1-2; abundance: many; v_gene: TRBV5-1; d_gene: TRBD1; CDR3aa: CASSWGQDYGYTF; CDR3nt: TGCGCCAGCAGCTGGGGACAGGACTATGGCTACACCTTC
j_gene: TRBJ1-1; abundance: many; v_gene: TRBV12-3/TRBV12-4; d_gene: .; CDR3aa: CASRGGRGAFF; CDR3nt: TGTGCCAGCAGGGGGGGGAGGGGAGCTTTCTTT
j_gene: TRBJ1-4; abundance: .; v_gene: TRBV7-9; d_gene: .; CDR3aa: CASSLGGTAARGKLFF; CDR3nt: TGTGCCAGCAGCTTAGGGGGCACGGCAGCCCGGGGAAAACTGTTTTTT
j_gene: TRBJ1-1; abundance: .; v_gene: TRBV29-1; d_gene: .; CDR3aa: CSLEFDTEAFF; CDR3nt: TGCAGCCTAGAGTTTGACACTGAAGCTTTCTTT
j_gene: TRBJ2-3; abundance: .; v_gene: TRBV11-2; d_gene: TRBD2; CDR3aa: CASSFRGRAVDTQYF; CDR3nt: TGTGCCAGCAGCTTCCGCGGGAGGGCCGTAGATACGCAGTATTTT
j_gene: TRBJ1-2; abundance: many; v_gene: TRBV20-1; d_gene: .; CDR3aa: CSARPFYGYTF; CDR3nt: TGCAGTGCTAGACCTTTCTATGGCTACACCTTC
j_gene: TRBJ2-5; abundance: few; v_gene: TRBV4-1; d_gene: .; CDR3aa: CASSQDGSGPETQYF; CDR3nt: TGCGCCAGCAGCCAAGACGGGTCCGGCCCAGAGACCCAGTACTTC
j_gene: TRBJ1-3; abundance: many; v_gene: TRBV20-1; d_gene: .; CDR3aa: CSAPGPSGNTIYF; CDR3nt: TGCAGTGCTCCAGGACCCTCTGGAAACACCATATATTTT
j_gene: TRBJ2-1; abundance: few; v_gene: TRBV7-2; d_gene: .; CDR3aa: CASSLTGHKQFF; CDR3nt: TGTGCCAGCAGCTTAACAGGGCATAAGCAGTTCTTC
j_gene: TRBJ2-7; abundance: few; v_gene: TRBV4-3; d_gene: TRBD1; CDR3aa: CASSPRTGSTYEQYF; CDR3nt: TGCGCCAGCAGCCCTCGGACAGGATCTACCTACGAGCAGTACTTC